This T cell receptor (beta chain) was sequenced in a study of T cells in Graves' hyperthyroidism and ophthalmopathy. Overall study findings and caveats: Model output signaled ophthalmopathy a median roughly 6.5 months ahead of onset.

The CDR3 regions of TCR beta were amplified from RNA transcripts. TCR CDR3 regions were first amplified by RT-PCR with HTBI primers. One entry per CDR3 protein results from TCRdb running MiXCR on the multiplex PCR reads. The sample holds 650,000 to 750,000 distinct CDR3 sequences, 14% seen once. In its sample, this clonotype was seen a few times. Its antigen is not identified. Germline V CDR1 and CDR2: SQVTM, ANQGSEA. The CDR3 loop spans 14 amino acids. The V and J ends lost 4 bases and 3 bases respectively, with 14 bases between them. This receptor was identified in a woman younger than 35 with Graves' hyperthyroidism. The chain uses TRBV29-1 and TRBJ2-3, with D maybe TRBD2 (5 bases). The sequencing input was blood. The CDR3 loop reads CSVVGRSGTDTQYF. Written as DNA, the CDR3 is TGCAGCGTTGTAGGTCGCTCGGGGACAGATACGCAGTATTTT.